A selection of T cell receptor beta chains follows, all from one sample in a study of blood T cell repertoires in COVID-19. The repertoire was sequenced with immunoSEQ multiplex PCR; TCRdb's copy has only in-frame clones and lacks some. The table includes roughly 180,000 clones, approximately 82% detected once. What was sequenced was PBMCs or T cells enriched from blood (not recorded which). The receptors stem from a man in his sixties who had recovered from COVID-19. Both conserved end residues are part of each CDR3. The D gene is left open where the match is weak. Clone size appears in some rows only: once, few, many, or a class for an expanded clone.

V	D	J	size	DNA	CDR3
TRBV28	-	TRBJ2-1	-	TGTGCCAGCAGCTTGGGGGGGCTAGCGCACAATGAGCAGTTCTTC	CASSLGGLAHNEQFF
TRBV4-2	TRBD1	TRBJ1-2	-	TGTGCCAGCACAAAAAATACGGACAGGAATGGCTACACCTTC	CASTKNTDRNGYTF
TRBV9	-	TRBJ2-2	-	TGTGCCAGCAGCGGCCAGTTTAGCGCCGAGCTGTTTTTT	CASSGQFSAELFF
TRBV5-1	TRBD1	TRBJ1-1	-	TGCGCCAGCAGCAAGGACAGGGGGCTCGGAACTGAAGCTTTCTTT	CASSKDRGLGTEAFF
TRBV6-5	TRBD1	TRBJ2-7	-	TGTGCCAGCAGGGCGGGACAGGGCATCTCCTACGAGCAGTACTTC	CASRAGQGISYEQYF
TRBV7-2	TRBD2	TRBJ2-3	-	TGTGCCAGCAGCTTACCCGAGGGACTAGCGGGTGAGACAGATACGCAGTATTTT	CASSLPEGLAGETDTQYF
TRBV28	TRBD2	TRBJ2-5	few	TGTGCCAGCAGACCAAGGGACTACGGTTTCTCCCAGTACTTC	CASRPRDYGFSQYF
TRBV19	TRBD1	TRBJ1-6	once	TGTGCCAGTGGACAGGGGGCGAATTCACCCCTCCACTTT	CASGQGANSPLHF
TRBV29-1	TRBD1	TRBJ1-3	many	TGCAGCACCGGGACAGGGGACGGAAACACCATATATTTT	CSTGTGDGNTIYF
TRBV7-8	TRBD2	TRBJ2-1	-	TGTGCCAGCAGCTTAGTAGTCCCCCACACTAGCGGGGGGGGTAATGAGCAGTTCTTC	CASSLVVPHTSGGGNEQFF
TRBV27	TRBD2	TRBJ2-7	-	TGTGCCAGCAGTTTAAGGGGGACTAGCCCCAGCGAGCAGTACTTC	CASSLRGTSPSEQYF
TRBV4-1	-	TRBJ2-2	-	TGCGCCAGCAGCCAGGGGGGGGCAACCGGGGAGCTGTTTTTT	CASSQGGATGELFF
TRBV18	-	TRBJ2-2	-	TGTGCCACCCTTAAACTAGCTGATACCGGGGAGCTGTTTTTT	CATLKLADTGELFF
TRBV5-1	TRBD1	TRBJ2-1	-	TGCGCCAGCAACACCGGACAGGGGGCCCCCAATGAGCAGTTCTTC	CASNTGQGAPNEQFF
TRBV11-3	TRBD2	TRBJ2-3	-	TGTGCCAGCAGCTTAGACCGGGACATCGGGACTAGCGGACCCGGTGAGGATACGCAGTATTTT	CASSLDRDIGTSGPGEDTQYF
TRBV5-3	TRBD1	TRBJ2-7	-	TGTGCCAGAAGCTTGGACTACAGGGGGTACGAGCAGTACTTC	CARSLDYRGYEQYF
TRBV7-6	TRBD1	TRBJ1-4	-	TGTGCCAGCAGCTTAGCCCCCCCCGGGACAGGGGTTGAAAAACTGTTTTTT	CASSLAPPGTGVEKLFF
TRBV7-6	-	TRBJ2-7	few	TGTGCCAGCAGCTCGACTGGCTCTCCGCCCTACGAGCAGTACTTC	CASSSTGSPPYEQYF
TRBV27	TRBD2	TRBJ2-3	-	TGTGCCAGCAGTCCGGAACTAGCGGGGGGGGGAGATACGCAGTATTTT	CASSPELAGGGDTQYF
TRBV7-9	-	TRBJ2-2	-	TGTGCCAGCAGCGAGTCAGGGGAAAACACCGGGGAGCTGTTTTTT	CASSESGENTGELFF
TRBV5-1	TRBD2	TRBJ2-7	-	TGCGCCAGCAGCTGGACTGCTAGCGGGAGCTCCTACGAGCAGTACTTC	CASSWTASGSSYEQYF
TRBV28	-	TRBJ2-1	-	TGTGCCGGAATGGGGGGGGCCGCGAATGAGCAGTTCTTC	CAGMGGAANEQFF
TRBV30	TRBD1	TRBJ2-7	-	TGTGCCTGGGGGCAGGGGGCTCCCTTGTACGGGCAGTACTTC	CAWGQGAPLYGQYF
TRBV3-1/TRBV3-2	-	TRBJ2-4	few	TGTGCCAGCAGCCAAGGACAGGGAGGTGGCATTCAGTACTTC	CASSQGQGGGIQYF
TRBV20-1	-	TRBJ2-2	few	TGCAGTGCAAGTTCAGGACTCAACACCGGGGAGCTGTTTTTT	CSASSGLNTGELFF
TRBV28	TRBD1	TRBJ1-5	-	TGTGCCAGCATCCGCGCGACAGGGCTTAATCAGCCCCAGCATTTT	CASIRATGLNQPQHF
TRBV11-2	-	TRBJ2-2	few	TGTGCCAGCAGCTTAATCGGGACATTTAAGACCGGGGAGCTGTTTTTT	CASSLIGTFKTGELFF
TRBV3-1/TRBV3-2	-	TRBJ2-7	-	TGTGCCAGCAGCCAGGTAGCGTCCTACGAGCAGTACTTC	CASSQVASYEQYF
TRBV28	TRBD1	TRBJ2-7	-	TGTGCCAGCAGTTTACAGGGGGCCAGGATACCCTACGAGCAGTACTTC	CASSLQGARIPYEQYF
TRBV7-6	-	TRBJ2-1	once	TGTGCCAGCAGCCTAGGAGCTACCTCTAGCTCCTACAATGAGCAGTTCTTC	CASSLGATSSSYNEQFF
TRBV2	TRBD1	TRBJ2-5	many	TGTGCCAGCAGTGCCTCAGGGGGCCGAGAGACCCAGTACTTC	CASSASGGRETQYF
TRBV19	TRBD1	TRBJ2-3	-	TGTGCCAGTAGTATCTACAGGGGGCCAGATACGCAGTATTTT	CASSIYRGPDTQYF
TRBV5-1	-	TRBJ1-3	-	TGCGCCAGCAGTTTCGGTCGGGGAAACACCATATATTTT	CASSFGRGNTIYF
TRBV10-2	TRBD1	TRBJ1-2	few	TGCGCCAGCACTACAGGGGACTATGGCTACACCTTC	CASTTGDYGYTF
TRBV5-4	-	TRBJ2-5	-	TGTGCCAGCAGCCTCGCCGAGGAGACCCAGTACTTC	CASSLAEETQYF
TRBV14	-	TRBJ1-1	-	TGTGCCAGCAGCCTCTCCTCCACTGAAGCTTTCTTT	CASSLSSTEAFF
TRBV9	-	TRBJ2-1	-	TGTGCCAGCAGCGCGAGCCCAACTAGGGGGATATACAATGAGCAGTTCTTC	CASSASPTRGIYNEQFF
TRBV9	TRBD2	TRBJ2-2	-	TGTGCCAGCAGCGCTGGGGGGGGACACACCGGGGAGCTGTTTTTT	CASSAGGGHTGELFF
TRBV7-8	-	TRBJ2-5	-	TGTGCCAGCAGCCTCCACAGGGAAGGTCTCGAAGAGACCCAGTACTTC	CASSLHREGLEETQYF
TRBV10-3	TRBD1	TRBJ1-6	-	TGTGCCATCAGTAGGGACAGTCTTTCACCCCTCCACTTT	CAISRDSLSPLHF
TRBV11-1	TRBD1	TRBJ1-1	-	TGTGCCAGCAGCCTCGGACAGGGTTACACTGAAGCTTTCTTT	CASSLGQGYTEAFF
TRBV15	-	TRBJ2-7	-	TGTGCCACCAGCAGAGGGGGGCCATACGAGCAGTACTTC	CATSRGGPYEQYF
TRBV5-1	TRBD1	TRBJ1-2	-	TGCGCCACCCCAACAGACAGGGGAGACGGCTACACCTTC	CATPTDRGDGYTF
TRBV29-1	TRBD1	TRBJ2-7	-	TGCAGCGTTGTTACGCAGGGGGACGAGCAGTACTTC	CSVVTQGDEQYF
TRBV6-5	TRBD1	TRBJ1-6	-	TGTGCCAGCAGTTACACCGGGACAGAGGCTCTACCCCTCCACTTT	CASSYTGTEALPLHF
TRBV4-1	-	TRBJ1-2	-	TGCGCCAGCAGCCAAGATCCCGATGCTAGCACAGGGACTAACTATGGCTACACCTTC	CASSQDPDASTGTNYGYTF
TRBV7-2	-	TRBJ2-7	few	TGTGCCAGCAGCTTAAACCAGGGGAGCGAGCAGTACTTC	CASSLNQGSEQYF
TRBV18	TRBD1	TRBJ1-3	-	TGTGCCAGCTCACCTCTGACCGGGACAGGGTCGGTTGGAAACACCATATATTTT	CASSPLTGTGSVGNTIYF
TRBV15	TRBD1	TRBJ2-7	once	TGTGCCACCAGCTTCCGACAGGGTACCGACGAGCAGTACTTC	CATSFRQGTDEQYF
TRBV6-6	-	TRBJ1-1	-	TGTGCCAGCAGTTTCCCCACAGGGAGAAACACTGAAGCTTTCTTT	CASSFPTGRNTEAFF
TRBV3-1/TRBV3-2	-	TRBJ2-7	-	TGTGCCAGCAGCCAAGATTGGGGAGCGTCCTCCGGCTACGAGCAGTACTTC	CASSQDWGASSGYEQYF
TRBV5-1	-	TRBJ2-7	many	TGCGCCAGCAGCTTGGATCGGGGTACCTACGAGCAGTACTTC	CASSLDRGTYEQYF